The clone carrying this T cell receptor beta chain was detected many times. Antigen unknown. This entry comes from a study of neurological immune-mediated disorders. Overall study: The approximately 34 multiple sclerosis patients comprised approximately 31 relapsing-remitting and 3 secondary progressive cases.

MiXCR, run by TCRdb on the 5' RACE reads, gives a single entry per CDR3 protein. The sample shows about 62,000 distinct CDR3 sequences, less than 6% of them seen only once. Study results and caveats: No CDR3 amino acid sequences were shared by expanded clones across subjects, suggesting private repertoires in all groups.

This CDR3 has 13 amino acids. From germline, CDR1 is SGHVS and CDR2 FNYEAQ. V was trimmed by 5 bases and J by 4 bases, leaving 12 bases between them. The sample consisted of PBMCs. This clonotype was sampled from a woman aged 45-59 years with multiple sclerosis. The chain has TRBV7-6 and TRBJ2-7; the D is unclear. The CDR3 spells CASSTNVGYEQYF. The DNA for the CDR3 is TGTGCCAGCAGCACTAACGTCGGTTACGAGCAGTACTTC.